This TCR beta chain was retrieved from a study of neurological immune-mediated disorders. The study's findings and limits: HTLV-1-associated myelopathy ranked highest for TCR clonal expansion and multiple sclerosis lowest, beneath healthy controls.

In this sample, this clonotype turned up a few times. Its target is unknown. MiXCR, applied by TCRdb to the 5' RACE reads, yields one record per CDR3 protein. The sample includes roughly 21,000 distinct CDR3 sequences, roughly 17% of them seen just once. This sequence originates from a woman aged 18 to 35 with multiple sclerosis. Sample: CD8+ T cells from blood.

The CDR3 nucleotides read TGCGCCAGCAGCATTGGGGGGTCCTACAATGAGCAGTTCTTC. Encoded protein: CASSIGGSYNEQFF. The chain joins TRBV5-1 to TRBJ2-1, with a possible D match to TRBD2 (6 bases). The CDR3 covers 14 residues. Trimming removed 4 bases from V and 1 base from J, with 9 bases in between. Looked up from germline, CDR1 is SGHRS and CDR2 is YFSETQ.